These 10 T cell receptor beta chains share one sample of origin, sequenced in a study of beta chain features in type 1 diabetes. Reverse transcription of all isolated RNA meant that expressed TCRB transcripts were sequenced. Assay used: immunoSEQ multiplex PCR; TCRdb lists only in-frame clones, some missing. The sample shows 900,000 or so clones, roughly 17% of them seen only once. The sequencing sample was made of naive CD4+ T cells from blood. The source of these receptors is a young woman in good health.

CDR3 region: CASSSGQGSTGELFF. CDR3 bases: TGTGCCAGCAGCTCGGGACAGGGTAGTACCGGGGAGCTGTTTTTT. This chain links TRBV7-2 with TRBJ2-2; 9 positions agree with TRBD1. The germline V gene has CDR1 SGHTA and CDR2 FQGNSA. Trimming at V came to 4 bases and at J to 5 bases, leaving 5 bases not matched to a gene. The CDR3 loop spans 15 amino acids.

This rearrangement joins TRBV7-9 to TRBJ2-7; D not certain. CDR1 and CDR2 from the germline V gene are SEHNR and FQNEAQ (reference sequence). The length of the CDR3 is 12 residues. Trimming took 5 bases from V and 6 from J, leaving 11 bases between them. DNA for the CDR3: TGTGCCAGCAGCCCGGTAGCTCCCGAGCAGTACTTC. This encodes CASSPVAPEQYF.

This clone came up a few times. V gene TRBV11-2 combines with J gene TRBJ1-1; D unclear. CDR1 and CDR2 (germline): SGHAT, FQNNGV. V lost 1 base and J lost 8, with 8 bases in between. The CDR3 extends over 12 amino acids. This chain's CDR3 is CASSLARREAFF. As DNA, the CDR3 is TGTGCCAGCAGCTTAGCACGGAGAGAAGCTTTCTTT.

Here the CDR3 reads CAISAYYEQYF. The CDR3 bases are TGTGCCATCAGTGCCTACTACGAGCAGTACTTC. This chain joins TRBV10-3 and TRBJ2-7; D unresolved. CDR1 and CDR2 from the germline V gene are ENHRY and SYGVKD. The CDR3 is 11 residues long. V was trimmed by 4 bases and J by 3 bases, leaving 4 bases between them.

This rearrangement joins TRBV11-1 to TRBJ1-2; D remains ambiguous. The CDR3 sequence is 12 residues long. V was pared by 5 bases and J by 6 bases, with 10 bases between. CDR1 is SGHAT and CDR2 is FQDESV in the germline V gene (reference sequence). The CDR3 coding sequence is TGTGCCAGCAGCGCAAGCCTGGATGGCTACACCTTC. It specifies CASSASLDGYTF.

V usage is TRBV19 and J usage is TRBJ2-2; possibly TRBD2 for D (6 bases). The CDR3 length is 17 residues. Germline V gene lookup returns CDR1 LNHDA and CDR2 SQIVND (reference sequence). Trimming took off 0 bases at V and 9 bases at J, with 20 bases between the two ends. The CDR3 region has the DNA TGTGCCAGTAGTATAGATGCGGGGCCGGCCAGTACCTGGGAGCTGTTTTTT. It specifies CASSIDAGPASTWELFF.

This clone has just a few counts. The gene calls are TRBV7-2 and TRBJ2-3; 8 bases fit TRBD2. V lost 4 bases, J lost 5 bases, and 8 bases stayed unmatched. The germline V gene has CDR1 SGHTA and CDR2 FQGNSA. This CDR3 is 15 amino acids long. CDR3 residues: CASSSGAGVLDTQYF. In DNA, the CDR3 is TGTGCCAGCAGCTCTGGAGCGGGAGTCTTAGATACGCAGTATTTT. Looking up the rest from reference TRBV7-2 and TRBJ2-3 gives the full variable domain: GAGVSQSPSNKVTEKGKDVELRCDPISGHTALYWYRQSLGQGLEFLIYFQGNSAPDKSGLPSDRFSAERTGGSVSTLTIQRTQQEDSAVYLCASSSGAGVLDTQYFGPGTRLTVL.

The chain links TRBV7-2 to TRBJ2-7; no reliable D call. V shed 4 bases and J shed 2 bases, with 9 bases lying between them. This CDR3 is 13 amino acids long. The germline gives CDR1 SGHTA, CDR2 FQGNSA. This CDR3 reads CASSSHVAYEQYF. The CDR3 DNA sequence: TGTGCCAGCAGCTCTCATGTAGCCTACGAGCAGTACTTC.

V and J are TRBV14 and TRBJ2-5; no firm D call. The germline gives CDR1 SGHDN, CDR2 FVKESK. V was shortened by 3 bases and J by 5 bases, with 7 bases between the two germline ends. The CDR3 covers 12 residues. The CDR3 DNA sequence: TGTGCCAGCAGCCAGTTAGAGGAGACCCAGTACTTC. As protein: CASSQLEETQYF.

The chain joins TRBV5-1 to TRBJ2-3, with 7 bases identical to TRBD2. Germline values: CDR1 SGHRS, CDR2 YFSETQ. V lost 2 bases, J lost 0 bases, and 3 bases stayed unmatched. The CDR3 spans 15 residues. CDR3 coding DNA: TGCGCCAGCAGCTTTCTAGCGGCAAGCACAGATACGCAGTATTTT. This codes for CASSFLAASTDTQYF.